This is a list of T cell receptor beta chains from one sample in a study of metastatic and nonmetastatic thyroid tumors. TCRdb re-called the PCR reads via MiXCR. This table has around 34,000 clones, about a fifth appearing once. The sequenced material came from tumor tissue. The receptor set was obtained from a male donor with papillary thyroid cancer or a benign thyroid nodule (not recorded which). Some clones in this sample may be carry-over from other donors' samples. Each CDR3 is given with its conserved first and last residue. D genes are given only for firm matches. Rows may omit the clone size; those that give it use once, few, many or a size class.

clone_size	d_call	cdr3_length	v_call	j_call	cdr3_aa	cdr3_nt
NA	NA	15	TRBV20-1	TRBJ1-2	CSARTWGEGNYGYTF	TGCAGTGCTAGAACCTGGGGGGAGGGGAACTATGGCTACACCTTC
NA	TRBD1	14	TRBV7-9	TRBJ2-7	CASILVEQGDEQYF	TGTGCCAGCATCCTCGTCGAACAGGGGGACGAGCAGTACTTC
NA	NA	17	TRBV13	TRBJ1-4	CASSSTRTALRGEKLFF	TGTGCCAGCAGCTCCACTAGGACAGCCCTCCGAGGTGAAAAACTGTTTTTT
few	NA	13	TRBV7-9	TRBJ2-7	CASSLVHAYEQYF	TGTGCCAGCAGCTTGGTACATGCCTACGAGCAGTACTTC
few	NA	14	TRBV2	TRBJ2-1	CASSAGPSYNEQFF	TGTGCCAGCTCCGCCGGGCCCTCCTACAATGAGCAGTTCTTC
many	NA	12	TRBV6-2/TRBV6-3	TRBJ2-4	CASSFPRAHQYF	TGTGCCAGCAGTTTCCCTCGAGCCCATCAGTACTTC
many	NA	14	TRBV7-2	TRBJ1-2	CASSLDKNSYGYTF	TGTGCCAGCAGCTTAGACAAAAACAGTTATGGCTACACCTTC
medium-sized	TRBD1	16	TRBV28	TRBJ2-7	CASSLFGTGGLYEQYF	TGTGCCAGCAGTTTATTCGGGACAGGGGGTCTCTACGAGCAGTACTTC
many	NA	15	TRBV7-9	TRBJ2-1	CASSLVIGTYNEQFF	TGTGCCAGCAGCTTGGTAATCGGGACTTACAATGAGCAGTTCTTC
many	NA	16	TRBV6-1	TRBJ1-5	CASSPGAGNSNQPQHF	TGTGCCAGCAGCCCCGGGGCAGGTAATAGCAATCAGCCCCAGCATTTT
many	NA	14	TRBV3-1	TRBJ1-2	CASSQRHDRSGYTF	TGTGCCAGCAGCCAACGACACGACAGGAGTGGCTACACCTTC
NA	TRBD2	15	TRBV7-2	TRBJ2-7	CASSLFLAGGHEQYF	TGTGCCAGCAGCTTATTTCTAGCGGGAGGACACGAGCAGTACTTC
many	NA	15	TRBV20-1	TRBJ2-1	CSAGIPLSTGVEQFF	TGCAGTGCTGGAATACCACTATCTACCGGCGTTGAGCAGTTCTTC
NA	NA	15	TRBV6-2/TRBV6-3	TRBJ1-6	CASSYVGRNNSPLHF	TGTGCCAGCAGTTACGTCGGCAGGAATAATTCACCCCTCCACTTT
many	NA	12	TRBV6-1	TRBJ1-1	CATQRGGGEAFF	TGTGCCACCCAACGGGGGGGGGGTGAAGCTTTCTTT
medium-sized	TRBD2	15	TRBV19	TRBJ2-1	CASSISPSGSYEQFF	TGTGCCAGTAGTATCTCGCCTAGCGGGAGCTATGAGCAGTTCTTC
NA	NA	14	TRBV12-3/TRBV12-4	TRBJ2-7	CASTEAGRSYEQYF	TGTGCCAGCACCGAGGCGGGGCGCTCCTACGAGCAGTACTTC
many	NA	15	TRBV30	TRBJ2-2	CAWSVAGLNTGELFF	TGTGCCTGGAGTGTTGCGGGCCTCAACACCGGGGAGCTGTTTTTT
NA	NA	13	TRBV2	TRBJ1-2	CASSDEEDYGYTF	TGTGCCAGCAGTGACGAGGAGGACTATGGCTACACCTTC
medium-sized	TRBD2	15	TRBV28	TRBJ2-1	CASSRTSGRLVEQFF	TGTGCCAGCAGTCGGACTAGCGGGAGATTGGTTGAGCAGTTCTTC
NA	TRBD2	14	TRBV28	TRBJ2-2	CASSLAGRAGELFF	TGTGCCAGCAGTTTAGCGGGGAGGGCCGGGGAGCTGTTTTTT
many	NA	15	TRBV18	TRBJ2-3	CASSPFQGGTDTQYF	TGTGCCAGCTCACCTTTCCAGGGAGGCACAGATACGCAGTATTTT
NA	TRBD1	15	TRBV6-1	TRBJ1-5	CASSDIGQGGQPQHF	TGTGCCAGCAGTGACATTGGACAGGGAGGTCAGCCCCAGCATTTT
NA	NA	16	TRBV6-1	TRBJ2-1	CASRDRQQAPYNEQFF	TGTGCCAGCAGAGACCGACAGCAGGCGCCCTACAATGAGCAGTTCTTC
many	NA	15	TRBV27	TRBJ1-5	CASRGTDDPNQPQHF	TGTGCCAGCAGGGGGACGGACGACCCCAATCAGCCCCAGCATTTT
few	NA	13	TRBV6-1	TRBJ1-2	CASRPSPNYGYTF	TGTGCCAGCAGGCCCTCTCCTAACTATGGCTACACCTTC
many	TRBD2	18	TRBV5-1	TRBJ2-1	CASSLALAVTSSYNEQFF	TGCGCCAGCAGCTTGGCACTAGCGGTAACGAGCTCCTACAATGAGCAGTTCTTC
many	TRBD1	15	TRBV5-8	TRBJ1-4	CASSRGQGGLGKLVF	TGTGCCAGCAGCCGCGGACAGGGGGGCCTCGGGAAACTGGTTTTT
NA	NA	15	TRBV5-1	TRBJ1-2	CASSLVLQGGYGYTF	TGCGCCAGCAGCTTGGTACTTCAGGGTGGGTATGGCTACACCTTC
NA	NA	16	TRBV11-2	TRBJ2-5	CASSLSFYGGQETQYF	TGTGCCAGCAGCTTAAGTTTCTATGGGGGTCAAGAGACCCAGTACTTC
NA	TRBD2	17	TRBV6-1	TRBJ2-1	CASVARAGRELYNEQLF	TGTGCCAGCGTGGCTAGAGCGGGACGAGAACTTTACAATGAGCAGCTCTTC
many	NA	12	TRBV5-4	TRBJ1-6	CASSSYNSPLHF	TGTGCCAGCAGCTCTTATAATTCACCCCTCCACTTT
many	NA	16	TRBV18	TRBJ1-2	CASSPLVNRQGHGYTF	TGTGCCAGCTCACCACTGGTTAATCGACAAGGGCATGGCTACACCTTC
once	NA	16	TRBV20-1	TRBJ2-5	CSASDFFRGSQETQYF	TGCAGTGCTAGTGACTTTTTTCGGGGGAGCCAAGAGACCCAGTACTTC
medium-sized	NA	12	TRBV6-1	TRBJ2-2	CASSQITGELFF	TGTGCCAGCAGTCAGATCACCGGGGAGCTGTTTTTT
NA	NA	15	TRBV27	TRBJ2-3	CASSPTWVPTDTQYF	TGTGCCAGCAGTCCAACATGGGTTCCCACAGATACGCAGTATTTT
many	TRBD1	14	TRBV20-1	TRBJ1-5	CSALGGAAGQPQHF	TGCAGTGCCCTAGGGGGCGCGGCTGGTCAGCCCCAGCATTTT